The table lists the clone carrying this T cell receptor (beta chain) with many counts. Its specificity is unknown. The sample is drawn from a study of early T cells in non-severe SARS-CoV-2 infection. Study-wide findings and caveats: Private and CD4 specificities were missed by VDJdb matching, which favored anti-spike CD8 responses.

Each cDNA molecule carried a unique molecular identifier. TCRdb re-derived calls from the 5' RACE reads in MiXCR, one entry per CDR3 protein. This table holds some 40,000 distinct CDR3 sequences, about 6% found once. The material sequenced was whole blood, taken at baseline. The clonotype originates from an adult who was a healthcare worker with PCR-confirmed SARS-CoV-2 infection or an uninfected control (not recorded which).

The CDR3: CASSLAGRLSSYNSPLHF. CDR3 DNA sequence: TGTGCCAGCAGCTTAGCCGGACGGTTGAGCTCCTATAATTCACCCCTCCACTTT. The chain recombines TRBV7-8 with TRBJ1-6, with D unclear. The germline V and J ends were trimmed by 0 bases and 0 bases, with 12 bases remaining between them. CDR1 is SGHVS, CDR2 FQNEAQ, per germline. This CDR3 contains 18 residues.